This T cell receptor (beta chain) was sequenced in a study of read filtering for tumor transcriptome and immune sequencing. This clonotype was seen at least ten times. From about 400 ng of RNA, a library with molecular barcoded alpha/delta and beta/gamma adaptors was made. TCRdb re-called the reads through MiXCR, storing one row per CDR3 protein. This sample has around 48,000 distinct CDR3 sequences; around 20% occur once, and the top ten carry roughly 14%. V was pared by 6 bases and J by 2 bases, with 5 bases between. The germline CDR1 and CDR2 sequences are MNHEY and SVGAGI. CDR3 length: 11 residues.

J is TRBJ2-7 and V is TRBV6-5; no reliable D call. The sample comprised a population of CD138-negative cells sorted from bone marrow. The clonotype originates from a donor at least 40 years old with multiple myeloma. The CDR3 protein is CASSAAYEQYF. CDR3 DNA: TGTGCCAGCAGCGCAGCCTACGAGCAGTACTTC.